This T cell receptor beta chain came from a study of CD8+ T cells in alopecia areata. On the study more broadly: Patients remained on tofacitinib for 6 to 18 months and then went 6 months without it.

The treatment here: oral pan-JAK inhibitor, 5-10 mg twice daily. RNA was extracted and reverse transcribed into cDNA as the sequencing template. Some clones are missing from TCRdb's copy, which holds only in-frame ones; the method was immunoSEQ multiplex PCR. The sample holds a few hundred thousand clones, around two fifths seen once. Deletions cut 1 base from V and 4 bases from J, with 13 bases between. Germline-derived CDR1 and CDR2 are SGDLS and YYNGEE. This CDR3 has 15 amino acids. The chain uses TRBV9 and TRBJ2-3; a weak D match, TRBD1 (5 bases). The clonotype originates from a human donor with alopecia areata. Sequenced material: CD4+ T cells sorted from blood, taken at roughly week 36, from a patient treated with tofacitinib. The CDR3 loop is CASSVSQGWADTQYF. CDR3 in DNA: TGTGCCAGCAGCGTAAGTCAGGGATGGGCAGATACGCAGTATTTT.